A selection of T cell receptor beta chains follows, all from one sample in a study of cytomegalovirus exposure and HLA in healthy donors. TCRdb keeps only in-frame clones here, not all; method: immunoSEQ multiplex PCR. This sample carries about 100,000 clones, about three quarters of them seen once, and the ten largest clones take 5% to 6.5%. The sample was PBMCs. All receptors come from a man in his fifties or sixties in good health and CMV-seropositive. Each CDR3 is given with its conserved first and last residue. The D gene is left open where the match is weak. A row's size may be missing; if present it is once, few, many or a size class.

CDR3nt: TGTGCCAGTGGGGGGGGGTCCCTCGGGACCCAGTACTTC; CDR3aa: CASGGGSLGTQYF; d_gene: TRBD2; v_gene: TRBV6-5; j_gene: TRBJ2-5; abundance: -
CDR3nt: TGTGCCAGCAGCCAGCTCACGGGACTCACCGTACAAGAGACCCAGTACTTC; CDR3aa: CASSQLTGLTVQETQYF; d_gene: -; v_gene: TRBV5-5; j_gene: TRBJ2-5; abundance: -
CDR3nt: TGTGCCAGTAGTATATCTTCATGGGGGCCAGGGCGAGGAGCAGATACGCAGTATTTT; CDR3aa: CASSISSWGPGRGADTQYF; d_gene: -; v_gene: TRBV19; j_gene: TRBJ2-3; abundance: -
CDR3nt: TGTGCCAGCAGCTTTTTTTCGCTGTCAAGCTCCTACGAGCAGTACTTC; CDR3aa: CASSFFSLSSSYEQYF; d_gene: -; v_gene: TRBV7-9; j_gene: TRBJ2-7; abundance: -
CDR3nt: TGTGCCAGCAGTGTTGGGGACTCCACCGGGGAGCTGTTTTTT; CDR3aa: CASSVGDSTGELFF; d_gene: -; v_gene: TRBV6-1; j_gene: TRBJ2-2; abundance: -
CDR3nt: TGCGCCAGCAGCCAAGATCACAGCTACGAGCAGTACTTC; CDR3aa: CASSQDHSYEQYF; d_gene: -; v_gene: TRBV4-1; j_gene: TRBJ2-7; abundance: -
CDR3nt: TGTGCCAGCAGTTCGGGACAGCTCCTAGGCTATGGCTACACCTTC; CDR3aa: CASSSGQLLGYGYTF; d_gene: TRBD1; v_gene: TRBV6-5; j_gene: TRBJ1-2; abundance: -
CDR3nt: TGTGCCAGCTCACCGCCGGGGGGGTCCCAAGAGACCCAGTACTTC; CDR3aa: CASSPPGGSQETQYF; d_gene: TRBD2; v_gene: TRBV18; j_gene: TRBJ2-5; abundance: -
CDR3nt: TGTGCCAGCTCACCACGGCAGGTCAATGAGCAGTTCTTC; CDR3aa: CASSPRQVNEQFF; d_gene: -; v_gene: TRBV18; j_gene: TRBJ2-1; abundance: -
CDR3nt: TGTGCCAGTCGTCGAGCGGGGCCCCAAGCAGATACGCAGTATTTT; CDR3aa: CASRRAGPQADTQYF; d_gene: TRBD2; v_gene: TRBV6-1; j_gene: TRBJ2-3; abundance: -
CDR3nt: TGTGCCAGCAGCCAAGTTGCGGGGGGCGAGCAGTACTTC; CDR3aa: CASSQVAGGEQYF; d_gene: TRBD2; v_gene: TRBV4-2; j_gene: TRBJ2-7; abundance: once
CDR3nt: TGTGCCAGCAGCCAGGAATACAGGGGTTCGGATTCACCCCTCCACTTT; CDR3aa: CASSQEYRGSDSPLHF; d_gene: TRBD1; v_gene: TRBV4-2; j_gene: TRBJ1-6; abundance: once
CDR3nt: TGCGCCAGCAGCCAAGCTGGACAGGGAGGTTACAATGAGCAGTTCTTC; CDR3aa: CASSQAGQGGYNEQFF; d_gene: TRBD1; v_gene: TRBV4-3; j_gene: TRBJ2-1; abundance: once
CDR3nt: TGTGCCAGCAGTACGGGACTCAAGAGGACTGAAGCTTTCTTT; CDR3aa: CASSTGLKRTEAFF; d_gene: -; v_gene: TRBV6-5; j_gene: TRBJ1-1; abundance: few
CDR3nt: TGCAGTGCTCTCTCAGAAGAGACCCAGTACTTC; CDR3aa: CSALSEETQYF; d_gene: -; v_gene: TRBV20-1; j_gene: TRBJ2-5; abundance: -
CDR3nt: TGTGCCAGCAGCTTAGGACAGACCTACGAGCAGTACTTC; CDR3aa: CASSLGQTYEQYF; d_gene: -; v_gene: TRBV13; j_gene: TRBJ2-7; abundance: -
CDR3nt: TGTGCCAGCAGCTCCTATGCTCAACTTGATGAGCAGTTCTTC; CDR3aa: CASSSYAQLDEQFF; d_gene: -; v_gene: TRBV7-3; j_gene: TRBJ2-1; abundance: few
CDR3nt: TGTGCCAGCAGCCCCAGGACAGTCACTGAAGCTTTCTTT; CDR3aa: CASSPRTVTEAFF; d_gene: -; v_gene: TRBV7-3; j_gene: TRBJ1-1; abundance: -
CDR3nt: TGTGCCAGCAGTTCTTCAGGGGTCGCCTATGGCTACACCTTC; CDR3aa: CASSSSGVAYGYTF; d_gene: -; v_gene: TRBV28; j_gene: TRBJ1-2; abundance: -
CDR3nt: TGTGCCAGCAGCCTTAGAATGAACACTGAAGCTTTCTTT; CDR3aa: CASSLRMNTEAFF; d_gene: -; v_gene: TRBV9; j_gene: TRBJ1-1; abundance: -
CDR3nt: TGTGCCAGCAGAGCAGGGTATGGTGAAAAACTGTTTTTT; CDR3aa: CASRAGYGEKLFF; d_gene: -; v_gene: TRBV28; j_gene: TRBJ1-4; abundance: few
CDR3nt: TGTTCCAGCAGCTATAGCTTCCAGCCCCAGCATTTT; CDR3aa: CSSSYSFQPQHF; d_gene: -; v_gene: TRBV7-9; j_gene: TRBJ1-5; abundance: once
CDR3nt: TGTGCCAGCAGTTATGGTCTAGCGGTTCCCTACGAGCAGTACTTC; CDR3aa: CASSYGLAVPYEQYF; d_gene: TRBD2; v_gene: TRBV6-5; j_gene: TRBJ2-7; abundance: few
CDR3nt: TGTGCCAGTAGTATCGGACAGTCTAGCAATCAGCCCCAGCATTTT; CDR3aa: CASSIGQSSNQPQHF; d_gene: -; v_gene: TRBV19; j_gene: TRBJ1-5; abundance: few
CDR3nt: TGTGCCTGGAGTACTAGCGCGACGTACAATGAGCAGTTCTTC; CDR3aa: CAWSTSATYNEQFF; d_gene: TRBD2; v_gene: TRBV30; j_gene: TRBJ2-1; abundance: -
CDR3nt: TGTGCCAGTAGTTCTTTCGACAGGGCGGGTAATGGCTACACCTTC; CDR3aa: CASSSFDRAGNGYTF; d_gene: TRBD1; v_gene: TRBV19; j_gene: TRBJ1-2; abundance: -
CDR3nt: TGTGCCAGCAGTCTAACAGGGGCAAACTATGGCTACACCTTC; CDR3aa: CASSLTGANYGYTF; d_gene: TRBD1; v_gene: TRBV9; j_gene: TRBJ1-2; abundance: -
CDR3nt: TGTGCCAGCAGCCCACCCAGCGGGGCTGAGGCTTTCTTT; CDR3aa: CASSPPSGAEAFF; d_gene: -; v_gene: TRBV5-4; j_gene: TRBJ1-1; abundance: -
CDR3nt: TGTGCCAGCACTTCCATCGGGGGGGGGTATGGCTACACCTTC; CDR3aa: CASTSIGGGYGYTF; d_gene: -; v_gene: TRBV5-5; j_gene: TRBJ1-2; abundance: -
CDR3nt: TGTGCCAGCAGCTATAGCTTCCAGCCCCAGCATTTT; CDR3aa: CASSYSFQPQHF; d_gene: -; v_gene: TRBV7-9; j_gene: TRBJ1-5; abundance: -
CDR3nt: TGTGCCAGTAGTGTCTCACAGGGGGGCGGCCAGCATTTT; CDR3aa: CASSVSQGGGQHF; d_gene: TRBD1; v_gene: TRBV19; j_gene: TRBJ1-5; abundance: once
CDR3nt: TGTGCCAGCAGTCCGCGGGGGAGGGGCTACGAGCAGTACTTC; CDR3aa: CASSPRGRGYEQYF; d_gene: TRBD2; v_gene: TRBV6-5; j_gene: TRBJ2-7; abundance: few
CDR3nt: TGTGCCACCGCAGACACCGGGGAGCTGTTTTTT; CDR3aa: CATADTGELFF; d_gene: -; v_gene: TRBV15; j_gene: TRBJ2-2; abundance: -
CDR3nt: TGTGCCAGCAGCTCCCAGGTTGAAGCTTTCTTT; CDR3aa: CASSSQVEAFF; d_gene: -; v_gene: TRBV5-6; j_gene: TRBJ1-1; abundance: -
CDR3nt: TGTGCCAGCAGTCGGGACAGATTAAATCAGCCCCAGCATTTT; CDR3aa: CASSRDRLNQPQHF; d_gene: TRBD1; v_gene: TRBV27; j_gene: TRBJ1-5; abundance: -
CDR3nt: TGCGCCAGCAACGCAGGGGGCGGGCAAGAGACCCAGTACTTC; CDR3aa: CASNAGGGQETQYF; d_gene: TRBD1; v_gene: TRBV5-1; j_gene: TRBJ2-5; abundance: -
CDR3nt: TGTGCCAGCAGTTCGCCTACTCTTCAGGGTTACGAGCAGTACTTC; CDR3aa: CASSSPTLQGYEQYF; d_gene: -; v_gene: TRBV6-6; j_gene: TRBJ2-7; abundance: few
CDR3nt: TGTGCCAGCAGCTTAGAGCCCGACAGCTACAAAGGTTCACCCCTCCACTTT; CDR3aa: CASSLEPDSYKGSPLHF; d_gene: -; v_gene: TRBV7-6; j_gene: TRBJ1-6; abundance: -
CDR3nt: TGTGCCATCTGGGAGGCTGACAGGGGGAACCCATATAGTGGCTACACCTTC; CDR3aa: CAIWEADRGNPYSGYTF; d_gene: TRBD1; v_gene: TRBV10-3; j_gene: TRBJ1-2; abundance: -
CDR3nt: TGTGCCAGCAGCGAGGCGGGAGAGACCCAGTACTTC; CDR3aa: CASSEAGETQYF; d_gene: -; v_gene: TRBV9; j_gene: TRBJ2-5; abundance: -
CDR3nt: TGTGCCAGCAGTTCGGGTCAATACTATGGCTACACCTTC; CDR3aa: CASSSGQYYGYTF; d_gene: -; v_gene: TRBV28; j_gene: TRBJ1-2; abundance: -
CDR3nt: TGTGCCTGGAGTGTGGAGGCTAACTATGGCTACACCTTC; CDR3aa: CAWSVEANYGYTF; d_gene: -; v_gene: TRBV30; j_gene: TRBJ1-2; abundance: few
CDR3nt: TGTGCCAGCAGCCAAGGGACTGACAAAGGACGGTTCTTC; CDR3aa: CASSQGTDKGRFF; d_gene: -; v_gene: TRBV5-4; j_gene: TRBJ2-1; abundance: -
CDR3nt: TGTGCCAGTGCTCGGACAGGGGGCGCAGCTGGGGCCAACGTCCTGACTTTC; CDR3aa: CASARTGGAAGANVLTF; d_gene: TRBD1; v_gene: TRBV27; j_gene: TRBJ2-6; abundance: -
CDR3nt: TGTGCCAGCAGCCGTACAGGGGGCACGAAAGGCTACACCTTC; CDR3aa: CASSRTGGTKGYTF; d_gene: TRBD1; v_gene: TRBV6-5; j_gene: TRBJ1-2; abundance: -
CDR3nt: TGTGCCAGCAGCTTCCCCTGGGGGGGCGGTGACACTGAAGCTTTCTTT; CDR3aa: CASSFPWGGGDTEAFF; d_gene: -; v_gene: TRBV5-4; j_gene: TRBJ1-1; abundance: once
CDR3nt: TGTGCCAGCAGCCGGGGCCCACAGGGGAGTACTGAAGCTTTCTTT; CDR3aa: CASSRGPQGSTEAFF; d_gene: TRBD1; v_gene: TRBV7-6; j_gene: TRBJ1-1; abundance: -
CDR3nt: TGTGCCAGCAGTGAAGCGCAGGGAGGAGGTGAAAAACTGTTTTTT; CDR3aa: CASSEAQGGGEKLFF; d_gene: -; v_gene: TRBV2; j_gene: TRBJ1-4; abundance: -
CDR3nt: TGTGCCAGCAGTTTAAGTTTCTTGGGACAAGGGAATTATGGCTACACCTTC; CDR3aa: CASSLSFLGQGNYGYTF; d_gene: -; v_gene: TRBV27; j_gene: TRBJ1-2; abundance: -
CDR3nt: TGTGCCAGCAGGATTTACAGCACCGGGGAGCTGTTTTTT; CDR3aa: CASRIYSTGELFF; d_gene: -; v_gene: TRBV6-6; j_gene: TRBJ2-2; abundance: once
CDR3nt: TGTGCCAGTAGTCCAGGAAGTAATTCACCCCTCCACTTT; CDR3aa: CASSPGSNSPLHF; d_gene: -; v_gene: TRBV19; j_gene: TRBJ1-6; abundance: few
CDR3nt: TGTGCCAGCAGTCGAGGACAGGCTGCTAACTATGGCTACACCTTC; CDR3aa: CASSRGQAANYGYTF; d_gene: TRBD1; v_gene: TRBV6-6; j_gene: TRBJ1-2; abundance: -
CDR3nt: TGTGCCAGCAGGCATGACAGGGATGAAAACACCATATATTTT; CDR3aa: CASRHDRDENTIYF; d_gene: TRBD1; v_gene: TRBV6-5; j_gene: TRBJ1-3; abundance: -
CDR3nt: TGTGCCATCAGGGTAGGACAGCCTGGAAACGAGCAGTACTTC; CDR3aa: CAIRVGQPGNEQYF; d_gene: -; v_gene: TRBV10-3; j_gene: TRBJ2-7; abundance: -
CDR3nt: TGTGCCAGCTCACCTTCCCTGGGTAGCGGGGGGGCCTACGAGCAGTACTTC; CDR3aa: CASSPSLGSGGAYEQYF; d_gene: TRBD2; v_gene: TRBV18; j_gene: TRBJ2-7; abundance: -
CDR3nt: TGTGCCAGCAGCCAAGTCGGAGCTAACTATGGCTACACCTTC; CDR3aa: CASSQVGANYGYTF; d_gene: -; v_gene: TRBV4-2; j_gene: TRBJ1-2; abundance: few
CDR3nt: TGTGCCAGCAGTCTAGCGGGGGGTTACGAGCAGTACTTC; CDR3aa: CASSLAGGYEQYF; d_gene: TRBD2; v_gene: TRBV2; j_gene: TRBJ2-7; abundance: -